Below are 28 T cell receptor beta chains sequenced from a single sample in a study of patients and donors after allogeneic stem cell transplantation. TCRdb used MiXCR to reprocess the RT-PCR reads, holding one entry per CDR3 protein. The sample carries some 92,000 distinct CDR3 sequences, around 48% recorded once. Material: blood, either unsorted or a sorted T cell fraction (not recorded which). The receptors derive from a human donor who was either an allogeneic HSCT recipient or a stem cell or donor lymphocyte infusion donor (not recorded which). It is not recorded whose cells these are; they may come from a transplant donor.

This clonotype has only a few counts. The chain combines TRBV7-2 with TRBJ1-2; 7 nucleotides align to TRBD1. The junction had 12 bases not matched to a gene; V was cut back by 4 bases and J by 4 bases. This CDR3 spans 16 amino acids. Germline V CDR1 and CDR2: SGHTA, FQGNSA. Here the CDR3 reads CASSSLNPGQIYGYTF. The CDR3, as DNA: TGTGCCAGCAGCTCGTTAAATCCGGGACAGATCTATGGCTACACCTTC.

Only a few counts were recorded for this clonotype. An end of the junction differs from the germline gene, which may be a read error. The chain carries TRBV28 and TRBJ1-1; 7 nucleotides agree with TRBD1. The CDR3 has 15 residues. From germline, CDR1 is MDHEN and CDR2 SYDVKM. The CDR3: CASSLWATGNSEAFF. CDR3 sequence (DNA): TGTGCCAGCAGTTTATGGGCGACAGGGAACTCTGAAGCTTTCTTT.

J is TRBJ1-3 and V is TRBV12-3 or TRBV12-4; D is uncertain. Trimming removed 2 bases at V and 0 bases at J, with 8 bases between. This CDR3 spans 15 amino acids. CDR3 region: CASSLSGGSGNTIYF. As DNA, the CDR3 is TGTGCCAGCAGTTTAAGTGGCGGCTCTGGAAACACCATATATTTT.

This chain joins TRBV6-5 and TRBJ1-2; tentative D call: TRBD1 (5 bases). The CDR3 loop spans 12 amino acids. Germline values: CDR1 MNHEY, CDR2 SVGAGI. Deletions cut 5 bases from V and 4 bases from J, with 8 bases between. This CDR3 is CASSGHRYGYTF. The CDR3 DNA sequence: TGTGCCAGCAGTGGACATCGCTATGGCTACACCTTC.

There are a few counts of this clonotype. The CDR3 coding sequence is TGCGCCAGCACCACGGGGGCTGGGTTCGCTGAAAAACTGTTTTTT. Translated: CASTTGAGFAEKLFF. This chain uses TRBV4-3 with TRBJ1-4, with a tentative D call TRBD1 (6 bases). From germline, CDR1 is LGHNA and CDR2 YSLEER. V gave up 7 bases and J gave up 7 bases, with 19 bases separating them. The CDR3 runs 15 residues.

CDR3 sequence (DNA): TGCAGCCTTGGCCAGGGGGACACTGAAGCTTTCTTT. Translated, it gives CSLGQGDTEAFF. This chain uses TRBV29-1 with TRBJ1-1; 7 nucleotides match TRBD1. CDR1 is SQVTM, CDR2 ANQGSEA, per germline. Germline trimming cut 8 bases from V and 3 bases from J; bases unmatched to any gene: 6. The CDR3 is made up of 12 amino acids.

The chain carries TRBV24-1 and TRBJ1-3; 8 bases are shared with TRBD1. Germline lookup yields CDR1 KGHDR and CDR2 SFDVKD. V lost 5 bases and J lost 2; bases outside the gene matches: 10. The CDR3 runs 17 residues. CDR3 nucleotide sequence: TGTGCCACCAGTGTCTTGGGGGCGGACAGGGCTGGAAACACCATATATTTT. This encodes CATSVLGADRAGNTIYF.

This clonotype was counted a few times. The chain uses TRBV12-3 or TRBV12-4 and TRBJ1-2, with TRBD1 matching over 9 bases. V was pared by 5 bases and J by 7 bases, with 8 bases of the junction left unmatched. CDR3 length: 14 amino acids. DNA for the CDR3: TGTGCCAGCAGTCCCCGACAGGGGGAGTTTGGCTACACCTTC. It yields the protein CASSPRQGEFGYTF.

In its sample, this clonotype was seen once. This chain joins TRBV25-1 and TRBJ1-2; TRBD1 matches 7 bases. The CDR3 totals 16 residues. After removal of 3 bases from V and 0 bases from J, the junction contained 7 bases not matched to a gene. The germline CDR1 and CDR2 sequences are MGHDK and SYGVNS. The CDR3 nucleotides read TGTGCCAGCAGTGACCCACAGGGGACCGCTAACTATGGCTACACCTTC. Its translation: CASSDPQGTANYGYTF.

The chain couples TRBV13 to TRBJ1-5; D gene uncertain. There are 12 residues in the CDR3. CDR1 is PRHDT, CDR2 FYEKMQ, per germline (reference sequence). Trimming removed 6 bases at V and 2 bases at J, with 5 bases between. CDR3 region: CASSYGNQPQHF. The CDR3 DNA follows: TGTGCCAGCAGTTATGGCAATCAGCCCCAGCATTTT.

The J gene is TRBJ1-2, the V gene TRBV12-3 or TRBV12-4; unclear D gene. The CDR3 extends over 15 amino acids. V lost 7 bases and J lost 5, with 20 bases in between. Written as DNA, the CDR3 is TGTGCCAGCATCCCAACGGGTGGCGGAGAATATGGCTACACCTTC. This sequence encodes CASIPTGGGEYGYTF.

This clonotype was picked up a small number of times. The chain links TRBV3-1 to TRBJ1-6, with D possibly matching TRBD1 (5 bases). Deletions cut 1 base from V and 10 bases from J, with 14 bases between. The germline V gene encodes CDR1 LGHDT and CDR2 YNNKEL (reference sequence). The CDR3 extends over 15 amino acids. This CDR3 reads CASSQVPQGRSPLHF. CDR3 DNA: TGTGCCAGCAGCCAAGTCCCCCAGGGCCGATCACCCCTCCACTTT.

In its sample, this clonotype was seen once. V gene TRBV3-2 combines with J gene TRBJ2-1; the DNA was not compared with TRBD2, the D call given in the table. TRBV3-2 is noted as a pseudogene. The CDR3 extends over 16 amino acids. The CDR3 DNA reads TGTGCCAGCAGCCTCTGGTCCAGAGGGCCTGACAATGAGCAGTTCTTC. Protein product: CASSLWSRGPDNEQFF.

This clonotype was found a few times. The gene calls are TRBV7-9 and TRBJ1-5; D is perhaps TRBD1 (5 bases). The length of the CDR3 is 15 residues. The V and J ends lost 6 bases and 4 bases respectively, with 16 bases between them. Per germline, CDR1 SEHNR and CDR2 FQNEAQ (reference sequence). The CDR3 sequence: CASSSMDTSNQPQHF. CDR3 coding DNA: TGTGCCAGCAGTTCTATGGACACTTCAAATCAGCCCCAGCATTTT.

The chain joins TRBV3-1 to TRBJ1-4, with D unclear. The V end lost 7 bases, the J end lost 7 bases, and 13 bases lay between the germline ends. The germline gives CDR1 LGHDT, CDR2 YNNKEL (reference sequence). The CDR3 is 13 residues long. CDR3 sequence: CASTPQLGEKLFF. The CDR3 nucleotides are TGTGCCAGCACCCCACAACTCGGTGAAAAACTGTTTTTT.

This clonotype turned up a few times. DNA of the CDR3: TGTGCCAGCAGCCGGACAGGCCCCTATGGCTACACCTTC. Its translation: CASSRTGPYGYTF. The chain couples TRBV3-1 to TRBJ1-2; 7 bases align to TRBD1. This CDR3 spans 13 amino acids. Germline V CDR1 and CDR2: LGHDT, YNNKEL (reference sequence). V dropped 4 bases and J dropped 4; count of bases not matched to a gene: 3.

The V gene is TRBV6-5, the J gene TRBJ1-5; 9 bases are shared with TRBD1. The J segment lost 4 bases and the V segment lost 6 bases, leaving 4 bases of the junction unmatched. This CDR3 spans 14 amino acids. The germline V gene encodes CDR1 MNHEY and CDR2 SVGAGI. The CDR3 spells CASRRGQGNQPQHF. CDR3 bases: TGTGCCAGCAGGCGCGGACAGGGGAATCAGCCCCAGCATTTT.

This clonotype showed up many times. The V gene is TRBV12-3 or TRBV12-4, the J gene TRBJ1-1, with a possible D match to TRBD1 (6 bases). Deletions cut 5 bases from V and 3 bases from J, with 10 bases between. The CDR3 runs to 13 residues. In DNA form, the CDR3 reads TGTGCCAGCAGTCCCCACAGGGACACTGAAGCTTTCTTT. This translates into CASSPHRDTEAFF.

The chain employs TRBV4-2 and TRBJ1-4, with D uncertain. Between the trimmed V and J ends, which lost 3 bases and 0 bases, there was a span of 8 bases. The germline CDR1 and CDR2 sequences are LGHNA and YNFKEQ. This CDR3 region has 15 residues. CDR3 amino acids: CASSHRFPTNEKLFF. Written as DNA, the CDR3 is TGTGCCAGCAGCCACCGGTTTCCAACTAATGAAAAACTGTTTTTT.

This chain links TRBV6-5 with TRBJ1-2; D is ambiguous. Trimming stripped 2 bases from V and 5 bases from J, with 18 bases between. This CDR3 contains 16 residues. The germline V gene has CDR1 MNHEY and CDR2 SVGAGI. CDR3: CASSYTRHGELYGYTF. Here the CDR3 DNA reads TGTGCCAGCAGTTACACGAGACACGGGGAATTATATGGCTACACCTTC.

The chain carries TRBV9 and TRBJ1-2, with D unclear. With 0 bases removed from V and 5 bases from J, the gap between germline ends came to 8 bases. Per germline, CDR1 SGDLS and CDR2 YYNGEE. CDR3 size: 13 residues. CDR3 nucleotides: TGTGCCAGCAGCGTAGGCACTGAATATGGCTACACCTTC. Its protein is CASSVGTEYGYTF. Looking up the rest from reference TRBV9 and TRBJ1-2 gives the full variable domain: DSGVTQTPKHLITATGQRVTLRCSPRSGDLSVYWYQQSLDQGLQFLIQYYNGEERAKGNILERFSAQQFPDLHSELNLSSLELGDSALYFCASSVGTEYGYTFGSGTRLTVV.

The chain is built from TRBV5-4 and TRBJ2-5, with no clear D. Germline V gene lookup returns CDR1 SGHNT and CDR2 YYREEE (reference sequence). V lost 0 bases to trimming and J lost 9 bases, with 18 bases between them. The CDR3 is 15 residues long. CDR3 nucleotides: TGTGCCAGCAGCTTGGGTGGGAACCCCAAGAGACCCCAGTACTTC. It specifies CASSLGGNPKRPQYF.

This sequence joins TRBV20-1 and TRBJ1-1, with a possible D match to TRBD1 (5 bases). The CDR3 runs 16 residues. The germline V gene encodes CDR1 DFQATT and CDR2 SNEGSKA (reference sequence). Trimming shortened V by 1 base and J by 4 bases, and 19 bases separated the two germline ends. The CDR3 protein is CSARGTLGSVSTEAFF. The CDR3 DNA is TGCAGTGCTAGAGGGACATTGGGATCTGTGTCCACTGAAGCTTTCTTT.

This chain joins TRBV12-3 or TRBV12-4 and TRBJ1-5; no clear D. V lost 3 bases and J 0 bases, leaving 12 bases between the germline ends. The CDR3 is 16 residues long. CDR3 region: CASSFKGSPSNQPQHF. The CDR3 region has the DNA TGTGCCAGCAGTTTCAAAGGAAGCCCTAGCAATCAGCCCCAGCATTTT.

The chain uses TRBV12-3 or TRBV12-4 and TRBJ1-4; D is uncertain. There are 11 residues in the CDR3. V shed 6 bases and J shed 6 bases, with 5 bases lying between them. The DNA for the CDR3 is TGTGCCAGCAGCCCGGATGAAAAACTGTTTTTT. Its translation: CASSPDEKLFF.

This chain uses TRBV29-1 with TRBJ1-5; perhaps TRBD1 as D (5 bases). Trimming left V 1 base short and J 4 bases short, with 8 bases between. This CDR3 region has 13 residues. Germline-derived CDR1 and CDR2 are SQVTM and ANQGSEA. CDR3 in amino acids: CSVEVGGNQPQHF. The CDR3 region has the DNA TGCAGCGTTGAAGTCGGGGGTAATCAGCCCCAGCATTTT.

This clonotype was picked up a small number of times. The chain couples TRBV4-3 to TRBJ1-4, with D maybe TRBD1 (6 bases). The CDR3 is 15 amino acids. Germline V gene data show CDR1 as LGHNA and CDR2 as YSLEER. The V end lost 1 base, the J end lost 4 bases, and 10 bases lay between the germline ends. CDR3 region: CASSQGTADNEKLFF. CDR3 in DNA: TGCGCCAGCAGCCAAGGGACAGCCGATAATGAAAAACTGTTTTTT.

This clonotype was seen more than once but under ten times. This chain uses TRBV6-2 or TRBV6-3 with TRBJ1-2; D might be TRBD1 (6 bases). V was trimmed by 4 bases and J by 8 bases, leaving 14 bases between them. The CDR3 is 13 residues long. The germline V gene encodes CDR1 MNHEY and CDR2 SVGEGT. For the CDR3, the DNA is TGTGCCAGCAGTTTACAGGGTACTGGAGGCTACACCTTC. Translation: CASSLQGTGGYTF.